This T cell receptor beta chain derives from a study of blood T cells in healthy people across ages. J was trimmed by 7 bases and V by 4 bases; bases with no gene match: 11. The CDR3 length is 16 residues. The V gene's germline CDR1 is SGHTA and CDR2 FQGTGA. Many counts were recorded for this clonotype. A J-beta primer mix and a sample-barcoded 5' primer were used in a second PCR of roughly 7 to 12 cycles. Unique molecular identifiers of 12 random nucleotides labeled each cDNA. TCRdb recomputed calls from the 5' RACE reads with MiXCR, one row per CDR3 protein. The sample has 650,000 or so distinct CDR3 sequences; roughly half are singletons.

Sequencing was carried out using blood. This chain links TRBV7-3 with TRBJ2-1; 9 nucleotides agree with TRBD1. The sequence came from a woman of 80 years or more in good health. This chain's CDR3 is CASSSNAGTGSNEQFF. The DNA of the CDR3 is TGTGCCAGCAGCTCTAACGCAGGGACAGGGAGTAATGAGCAGTTCTTC. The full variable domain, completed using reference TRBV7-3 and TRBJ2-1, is GAGVSQTPSNKVTEKGKYVELRCDPISGHTALYWYRQSLGQGPEFLIYFQGTGAADDSGLPNDRFFAVRPEGSVSTLKIQRTERGDSAVYLCASSSNAGTGSNEQFFGPGTRLTVL.